The clone carrying this T cell receptor (beta chain) was observed a handful of times. Its specificity is unknown. The CDR3 spans 14 residues. Germline CDR1 reads DFQATT; CDR2 reads SNEGSKA (reference sequence). V lost 6 bases and J lost 1; bases outside the gene matches: 6. The entry originates in a study of identical twins. Notes on the study in general: Its conclusions, products of cross-sectional statistical analysis, did not come from following the same donors.

Template switching created a universal primer site, and the cDNA included unique molecular identifiers. MiXCR, run by TCRdb on the 5' RACE reads, gives a single entry per CDR3 protein. The profile shows hundreds of thousands of distinct CDR3 sequences, approximately 24% of them singletons. A further study also used this sample, focusing on T cells expressing NK-cell markers. That paper adds: For five or six donors, the dominant NKG2C+ clonotypes made up about 1.0-7.5% of their CD8+ T cells.

This TCR came from a woman between 18 and 29 years old in good health. The sample taken for sequencing was CD4+ T cells sorted from blood. J is TRBJ2-7 and V is TRBV20-1; 10 nucleotides agree with TRBD2. The CDR3 reads CSATLAGASYEQYF. The CDR3 nucleotides read TGCAGTGCCACCCTAGCGGGGGCTTCCTACGAGCAGTACTTC.